Described below is a single T cell receptor (beta chain) sequence and its context. Its antigen is not known. Using a J-beta primer mix together with a sample-barcoded 5' primer, a second PCR was run for roughly 7 to 11 cycles. Each of the cDNA molecules was tagged by a template-switch adaptor with 12 random nucleotides. TCRdb re-called the 5' RACE reads with MiXCR, one entry per CDR3 protein. The sample consists of about 830,000 distinct CDR3 sequences, 58% of them appearing once. The data are from a study of blood T cells in healthy people across ages. As for the study in general: Per two T cells, about one barcoded beta molecule was captured through template switching.

The draw of peripheral blood yielded approximately 11 milliliters from each donor. General study points: Getting older went along with TCR beta diversity per million T cells dropping roughly linearly.

This TCR derives from a man aged 25 to 45 in good health. Sequencing was done on a sample of blood.

CDR3 residues: CSARDDEEGYF. CDR3 bases: TGCAGTGCTAGAGATGATGAGGAGGGGTACTTC. This rearrangement joins TRBV20-1 to TRBJ2-5, with D possibly matching TRBD2 (6 bases). CDR1 and CDR2 (germline): DFQATT, SNEGSKA (reference sequence). CDR3 size: 11 residues. The V end was cut by 0 bases, the J end by 13 bases, with 12 bases between.